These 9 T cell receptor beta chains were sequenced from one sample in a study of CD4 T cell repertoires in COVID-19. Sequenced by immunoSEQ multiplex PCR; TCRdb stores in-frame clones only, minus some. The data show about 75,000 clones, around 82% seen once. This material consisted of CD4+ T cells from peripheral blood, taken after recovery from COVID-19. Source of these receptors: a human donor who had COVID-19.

The CDR3 region has the DNA TGCGCCAGCAGCCAAGAAGGGGCGGCAGGGCGAGGGAGGGCCTACCCAGATACGCAGTATTTT. It encodes CASSQEGAAGRGRAYPDTQYF. The V gene is TRBV4-1, the J gene TRBJ2-3, with TRBD2 matching 7 bases. Germline CDR1 and CDR2: MGHRA and YSYEKL. This CDR3 comprises 21 residues. With 0 bases clipped from V and 4 bases from J, the junction kept 22 bases outside the gene matches.

The CDR3 nucleotides read TGTGCCACCAGCAGAGATCTAGGGCGACTGTTTTTT. Encoded protein: CATSRDLGRLFF. The chain uses TRBV15 and TRBJ1-4; no reliable D call. The CDR3 loop spans 12 amino acids. V was cut by 0 bases and J by 13 bases, with 9 bases left in between. The germline gives CDR1 LNHNV, CDR2 YYDKDF (reference sequence).

The CDR3 loop is CATSDYGTGGTYF. The CDR3, as DNA: TGTGCCACCAGTGACTATGGGACAGGGGGTACTTATTTT. The genes are TRBV24-1 and TRBJ2-3, with TRBD1 matching over 11 bases. V trimming: 4 bases; J trimming: 15 bases; junction bases outside the gene matches: 8. The CDR3 sequence is 13 residues long. Germline V gene lookup returns CDR1 KGHDR and CDR2 SFDVKD.

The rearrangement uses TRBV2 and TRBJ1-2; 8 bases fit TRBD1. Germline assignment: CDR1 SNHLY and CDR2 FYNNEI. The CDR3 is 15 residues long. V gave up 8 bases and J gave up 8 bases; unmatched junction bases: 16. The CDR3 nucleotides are TGTGCCAGCGCCTCAGGCCGGACAGGGATGAGAGGCTACACCTTC. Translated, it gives CASASGRTGMRGYTF.

The CDR3 is CASSTPGRTGLAQYF. The DNA for the CDR3 is TGTGCCAGCAGCACGCCGGGACGGACGGGGTTAGCGCAGTATTTT. The rearrangement uses TRBV28 and TRBJ2-3, with D tentatively TRBD1 or TRBD2 (5 bases each). This CDR3 is 15 amino acids long. Trimming removed 6 bases from V and 10 bases from J, with 23 bases in between. In germline, CDR1 is MDHEN, CDR2 SYDVKM.

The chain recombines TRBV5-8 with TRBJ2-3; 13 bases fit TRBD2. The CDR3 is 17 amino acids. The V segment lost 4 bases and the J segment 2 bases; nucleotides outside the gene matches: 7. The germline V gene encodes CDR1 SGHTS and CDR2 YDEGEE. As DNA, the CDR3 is TGTGCCAGCAGCCGCCGACTAGCGGGGGGCCTCACAGATACGCAGTATTTT. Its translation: CASSRRLAGGLTDTQYF.

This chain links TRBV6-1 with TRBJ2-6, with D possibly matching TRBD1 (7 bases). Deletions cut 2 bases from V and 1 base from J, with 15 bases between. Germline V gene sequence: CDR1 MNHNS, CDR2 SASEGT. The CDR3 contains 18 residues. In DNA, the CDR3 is TGTGCCAGCAGTGAACCCGGCAGGGGGGCATCTGGGGCCAACGTCCTGACTTTC. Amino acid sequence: CASSEPGRGASGANVLTF.

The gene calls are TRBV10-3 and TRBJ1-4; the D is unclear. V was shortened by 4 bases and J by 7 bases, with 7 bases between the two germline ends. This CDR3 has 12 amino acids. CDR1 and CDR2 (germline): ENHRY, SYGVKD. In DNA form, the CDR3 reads TGTGCCATCAGTGGGGATTCTGAAAAACTGTTTTTT. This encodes CAISGDSEKLFF.

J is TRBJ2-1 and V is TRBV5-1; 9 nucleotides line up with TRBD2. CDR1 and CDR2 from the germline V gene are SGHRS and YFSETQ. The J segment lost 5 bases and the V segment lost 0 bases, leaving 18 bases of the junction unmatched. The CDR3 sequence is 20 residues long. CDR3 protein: CASSLGQPNWSGRKNNEQFF. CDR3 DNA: TGCGCCAGCAGCTTGGGACAGCCAAATTGGAGCGGGAGGAAAAACAATGAGCAGTTCTTC.